This is a list of T cell receptor beta chains from one sample in a study of T cells after yellow fever vaccination. Each CDR3 protein is one row after TCRdb ran MiXCR on the 5' RACE reads. The data contain 550,000 to 750,000 distinct CDR3 sequences, roughly 12% of them seen just once; the ten biggest clones take up 11% to 15%. This sample comprised PBMCs, obtained on the day of the yellow fever booster vaccination. The source of these receptors is a man aged 25-45 years who received the YFV17D yellow fever vaccine. The CDR3 runs from the conserved cysteine through the conserved F or W. D genes are given only for firm matches. The size field is filled for only some rows; it gives once, few, many or a size class.

J	D	V	size	CDR3	DNA
TRBJ2-1	TRBD2	TRBV7-3	few	CASSSTGLAGGGEQFF	TGTGCCAGCAGCTCGACGGGACTAGCGGGAGGGGGTGAGCAGTTCTTC
TRBJ1-3	-	TRBV12-3/TRBV12-4	-	CASSRHNGNTIYF	TGTGCCAGCAGCCGACACAATGGAAACACCATATATTTT
TRBJ2-1	-	TRBV3-1	few	CASSQVRSEQFF	TGTGCCAGCAGCCAAGTTAGAAGTGAGCAGTTCTTC
TRBJ2-3	-	TRBV10-3	few	CAIRSSGPTDTQYF	TGTGCCATCAGGAGTAGCGGACCCACAGATACGCAGTATTTT
TRBJ2-7	TRBD2	TRBV6-5	few	CASSYSMAGGGEQYF	TGTGCCAGCAGTTACTCGATGGCGGGAGGAGGCGAGCAGTACTTC
TRBJ2-4	-	TRBV5-8	few	CASSLGGGGIAKNIQYF	TGTGCCAGCAGCTTGGGGGGAGGGGGGATAGCCAAAAACATTCAGTACTTC
TRBJ2-1	TRBD2	TRBV19	-	CASSILAGAHEQFF	TGTGCCAGTAGTATACTAGCGGGAGCGCATGAGCAGTTCTTC
TRBJ2-3	TRBD2	TRBV20-1	-	CSASASGYTDTQYF	TGCAGTGCTAGCGCTAGCGGGTACACAGATACGCAGTATTTT
TRBJ2-7	-	TRBV28	few	CASSLNNDYEQYF	TGTGCCAGCAGTTTAAACAACGACTACGAGCAGTACTTC
TRBJ1-5	-	TRBV28	few	CASSLWGEGQPQHF	TGTGCCAGCAGTTTATGGGGGGAGGGTCAGCCCCAGCATTTT
TRBJ2-7	TRBD1	TRBV9	many	CASSQDRVFDEQYF	TGTGCCAGCAGTCAGGACAGGGTCTTCGACGAGCAGTACTTC
TRBJ2-1	TRBD2	TRBV9	-	CASSVALKTAGGRYNEQFF	TGTGCCAGCAGCGTAGCCCTAAAAACAGCGGGAGGAAGGTACAATGAGCAGTTCTTC
TRBJ1-5	-	TRBV15	-	CATGTQGAGPQHF	TGTGCCACAGGAACACAGGGCGCGGGGCCCCAGCATTTT
TRBJ2-3	TRBD1	TRBV7-2	few	CASSLTRPGQGSDTQYF	TGTGCCAGCAGCTTAACCCGACCGGGACAGGGATCAGATACGCAGTATTTT
TRBJ2-1	-	TRBV29-1	many	CSVDTGQAGNEQFF	TGCAGCGTTGATACAGGACAGGCGGGAAATGAGCAGTTCTTC
TRBJ2-1	-	TRBV5-1	many	CASSTYNEQFF	TGTGCCAGCAGTACCTACAATGAGCAGTTCTTC
TRBJ2-6	-	TRBV12-3/TRBV12-4	many	CASSSPGRPSGANVLTF	TGTGCCAGCAGTTCCCCGGGACGGCCCTCTGGGGCCAACGTCCTGACTTTC
TRBJ2-3	-	TRBV16	-	CASSQSGIRTDTQYF	TGTGCCAGCAGCCAATCAGGCATCCGCACAGATACGCAGTATTTT
TRBJ2-6	-	TRBV24-1	-	CATSPPQDSGANVLTF	TGTGCCACCAGTCCCCCCCAAGACTCTGGGGCCAACGTCCTGACTTTC
TRBJ2-1	TRBD1	TRBV12-3/TRBV12-4	-	CASTKDRGLYNEQFF	TGTGCCAGCACCAAGGACAGGGGGCTTTACAATGAGCAGTTCTTC
TRBJ1-5	TRBD1	TRBV24-1	-	CATSDPGGNQPQHF	TGTGCCACCAGTGATCCAGGGGGAAATCAGCCCCAGCATTTT
TRBJ2-3	TRBD1	TRBV2	few	CASSRTDRADTQYF	TGTGCCAGCAGCCGAACCGACAGGGCAGATACGCAGTATTTT